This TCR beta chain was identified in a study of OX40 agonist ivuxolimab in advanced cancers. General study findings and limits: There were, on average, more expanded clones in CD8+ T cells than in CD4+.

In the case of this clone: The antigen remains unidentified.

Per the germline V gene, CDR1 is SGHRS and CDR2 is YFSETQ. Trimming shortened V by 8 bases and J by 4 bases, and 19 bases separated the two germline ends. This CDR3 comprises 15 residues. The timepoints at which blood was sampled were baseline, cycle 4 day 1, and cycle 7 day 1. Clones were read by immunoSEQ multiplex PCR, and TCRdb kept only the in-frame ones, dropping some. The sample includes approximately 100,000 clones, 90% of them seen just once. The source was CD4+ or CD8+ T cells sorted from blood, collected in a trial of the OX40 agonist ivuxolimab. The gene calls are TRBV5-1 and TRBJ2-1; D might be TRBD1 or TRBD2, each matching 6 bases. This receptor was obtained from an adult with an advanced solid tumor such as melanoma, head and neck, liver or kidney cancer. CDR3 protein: CARACGTRQYNEQFF. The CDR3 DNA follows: TGCGCCAGAGCTTGCGGGACAAGACAATACAATGAGCAGTTCTTC.